This paragraph covers one TCR beta chain sequence. One junction end disagrees with the germline gene, perhaps due to a read error. Different DNA sequences within this sample yield the same CDR3. Germline CDR1 LNHNV, CDR2 YYDKDF (reference sequence). The CDR3 totals 16 residues. Original analysis: For nucleated cells, counts were estimated from reference gene primer amplification. Measured with immunoSEQ multiplex PCR; TCRdb has only the in-frame clones, and not every one. V and J calls and clone size are those listed in that table; D and trimming were worked out from the DNA. Among 300,000 to 450,000 clones listed, around nine tenths were seen once. This sample stems from a study of blood T cell repertoires in COVID-19.

The clonotype was recovered from a human donor in a cohort sampled during active COVID-19. The sequenced sample was peripheral blood. V usage is TRBV15 and J usage is TRBJ1-4, with TRBD1 as a possible D gene (5 bases). CDR3 region: CATSEQRRGLGEKLFF. CDR3 nucleotide sequence: TGTGCCACCAGCGAACAGAGGAGGGGTCTTGGGGAAAAATTGTTTTTT.